The 8 T cell receptor beta chains presented below share a single source sample, sequenced in a study of tumor and adjacent non-tumor tissue in lung cancer. The library came from three nested PCR rounds adapted from ARM-PCR protocols. TCRdb ran MiXCR on the multiplex PCR reads and lists one entry per CDR3 protein. The table shows under 45,000 distinct CDR3 sequences, with roughly 60% occurring only once. The template was RNA from unsorted bulk tissue. Distant lung tissue was collected more than 3 cm away from the tumor edge. Material for sequencing was distant non-tumor lung tissue. The receptors come from a man aged 50-60 years with non-small cell lung cancer.

The chain has TRBV12-1 and TRBJ2-3; the table assigns TRBD2, which was not confirmed against the DNA. TRBV12-1 is tagged as a pseudogene. The CDR3 length is 15 residues. Written as DNA, the CDR3 is TGTGCCAACCCCATCTGGCGGGGGAGCACAGATACGCAATATTTT. Protein: CANPIWRGSTDTQYF.

This clonotype has only one observation. One end of the junction fails to match germline, which may point to a read error. The genes are TRBV11-2 and TRBJ2-7; tentative D call: TRBD2 (6 bases). CDR1 SGHAT and CDR2 FQNNGV come from the germline V gene. CDR3 length: 17 residues. In DNA form, the CDR3 reads TGTGCCAGCAGTTTAGGAAGATCCGCTCGGGAGTCCCACGAGCAGTACTTC. Residues: CASSLGRSARESHEQYF.

This chain connects TRBV5-1 to TRBJ2-6; D gene ambiguous. Trimming shortened V by 4 bases and J by 0 bases, and 8 bases separated the two germline ends. The CDR3 is made up of 15 amino acids. Germline V gene sequence: CDR1 SGHRS, CDR2 YFSETQ. CDR3 region: CASSTQGSGANVLTF. The DNA for the CDR3 is TGCGCCAGCAGCACACAAGGCTCTGGGGCCAACGTCCTGACTTTC.

This chain uses TRBV10-1 with TRBJ2-2; tentatively, D is TRBD2 (5 bases). The CDR3 runs 14 residues. Germline lookup yields CDR1 WNHNN and CDR2 SYGVQD (reference sequence). The CDR3 sequence: CVGSGGENTGELFF. CDR3 coding DNA: TGCGTCGGCAGTGGAGGAGAGAACACCGGGGAGCTGTTTTTT.

This clonotype was seen repeatedly, ten times or more. V usage is TRBV6-6 and J usage is TRBJ2-5; D may be TRBD1 (5 bases). From germline, CDR1 is MNHNY and CDR2 SVGAGI (reference sequence). The length of the CDR3 is 15 residues. Trimming cost V 5 bases and J 3 bases, with 16 bases left between them. The CDR3 sequence is CASSNPAGHEETQYF. In nucleotides, the CDR3 is TGTGCCAGCAGTAACCCTGCTGGACACGAAGAGACCCAGTACTTC.

Points on this clonotype: One end of the junction fails to match germline, which may point to a read error. CDR3 residues: CASCLDGGYSYTF. CDR3 coding DNA: TGTGCTAGTTGTTTGGACGGAGGCTATAGCTACACCTTC. The V call is TRBV12-5, the J call TRBJ1-2; unclear D gene. Germline lookup yields CDR1 LGHNT and CDR2 FRNRAP. CDR3 length: 13 residues.

This clonotype has ten or more counts. This chain connects TRBV7-8 to TRBJ1-4; D perhaps matches TRBD1 (5 bases). This CDR3 region has 14 residues. CDR1 and CDR2 from the germline V gene are SGHVS and FQNEAQ. Deletions cut 3 bases from V and 2 bases from J, with 7 bases between. In DNA, the CDR3 is TGTGCCAGCAGCTTGACAGTGACTAATGAAAAACTGTTTTTT. It codes for CASSLTVTNEKLFF.

A note on this clonotype: This sequence may be a read error, since a much larger clone differs from it by one base. The V and J genes are TRBV6-5 and TRBJ2-3; 10 nucleotides agree with TRBD2. V lost 7 bases and J lost 5; bases outside the gene matches: 9. CDR3 size: 15 residues. Germline values: CDR1 MNHEY, CDR2 SVGAGI. The CDR3 sequence is CASTFLAGDIDTQYF. The CDR3 region has the DNA TGTGCCAGCACCTTCCTAGCGGGAGACATAGATACGCAGTATTTT.